The clone carrying this T cell receptor (beta chain) was counted ten times or more. Its antigen remains unidentified. The size of this beta chain means little, since it is a stray read in a library made for alpha chains. These data originate in a study of HIV-infected patients and healthy controls. cDNA was made from 500 ng RNA using alpha and beta constant primers. Alpha and beta chain libraries were made separately by chain-specific third strand synthesis with multiplexing indices. TCRdb passed the 5' RACE reads through MiXCR, listing each CDR3 protein once. This table has about 8,000 distinct CDR3 sequences, 5.5% to 8.5% appearing once. Study results and limitations: Eight alpha and eight beta V genes differed significantly in mean usage between HIV-infected patients and controls. HIV+ repertoires were severely depleted of MAIT alpha-chain CDR3s, unlike healthy controls.

Antiretroviral therapy had run roughly three months, about 14 weeks, before follow-up blood collection. The repertoire came from unfractionated whole blood and reflected all unsorted peripheral T cells. Germline CDR1 MGHRA, CDR2 YSYEKL. The CDR3 covers 17 residues. V was cut by 0 bases and J by 5 bases, with 17 bases left in between. The sequence was collected from an adult with HIV infection. The material sequenced was blood, taken during antiretroviral therapy. V is TRBV4-1 and J is TRBJ2-1; either TRBD1 or TRBD2 may supply D (5 bases each). CDR3: CASSQDRGAGLDNEQFF. The CDR3 DNA follows: TGCGCCAGCAGCCAAGATCGAGGGGCAGGCCTTGACAATGAGCAGTTCTTC.